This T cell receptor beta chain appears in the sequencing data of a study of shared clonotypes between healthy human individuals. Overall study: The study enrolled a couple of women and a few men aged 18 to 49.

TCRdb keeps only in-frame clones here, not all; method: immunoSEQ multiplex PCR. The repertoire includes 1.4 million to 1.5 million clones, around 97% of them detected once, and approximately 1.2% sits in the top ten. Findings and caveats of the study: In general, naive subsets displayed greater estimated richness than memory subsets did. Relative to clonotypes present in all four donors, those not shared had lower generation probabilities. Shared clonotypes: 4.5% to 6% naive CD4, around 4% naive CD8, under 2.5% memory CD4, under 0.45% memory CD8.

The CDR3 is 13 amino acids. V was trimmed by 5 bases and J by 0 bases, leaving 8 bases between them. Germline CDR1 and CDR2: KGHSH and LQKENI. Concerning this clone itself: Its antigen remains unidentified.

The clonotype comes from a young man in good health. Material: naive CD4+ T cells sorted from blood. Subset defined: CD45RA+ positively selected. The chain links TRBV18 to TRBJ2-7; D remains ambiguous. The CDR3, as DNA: TGTGCCAGCTCAGTTAAAAGCTCCTACGAGCAGTACTTC. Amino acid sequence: CASSVKSSYEQYF.